The entry that follows covers one T cell receptor beta chain sequence. What it binds is unknown. TCRdb processed the reads anew with MiXCR; each CDR3 protein has one entry. The sample has some 920,000 distinct CDR3 sequences; less than 35% are singletons. This entry is derived from a study of T cell repertoires in cytomegalovirus infection. As for the study in general: An indication of both CMV infection and matching HLA type came from public TCR beta signatures.

Germline V gene sequence: CDR1 SNHLY, CDR2 FYNNEI. The CDR3 covers 15 residues. The J segment lost 7 bases and the V segment lost 3 bases, leaving 8 bases of the junction unmatched. The V gene is TRBV2, the J gene TRBJ2-2; 7 bases align to TRBD1. The sample was cultured CD8+ T cells from PBMCs, taken from culture after CMV antigen stimulation. The receptor was isolated from a human donor in good health (CMV status not recorded). Some clones in this sample may be carry-over from other donors' samples. This chain's CDR3 is CASSDVAGGNGELFF. CDR3 nucleotide sequence: TGTGCCAGCAGTGATGTGGCAGGGGGTAACGGGGAGCTGTTTTTT.